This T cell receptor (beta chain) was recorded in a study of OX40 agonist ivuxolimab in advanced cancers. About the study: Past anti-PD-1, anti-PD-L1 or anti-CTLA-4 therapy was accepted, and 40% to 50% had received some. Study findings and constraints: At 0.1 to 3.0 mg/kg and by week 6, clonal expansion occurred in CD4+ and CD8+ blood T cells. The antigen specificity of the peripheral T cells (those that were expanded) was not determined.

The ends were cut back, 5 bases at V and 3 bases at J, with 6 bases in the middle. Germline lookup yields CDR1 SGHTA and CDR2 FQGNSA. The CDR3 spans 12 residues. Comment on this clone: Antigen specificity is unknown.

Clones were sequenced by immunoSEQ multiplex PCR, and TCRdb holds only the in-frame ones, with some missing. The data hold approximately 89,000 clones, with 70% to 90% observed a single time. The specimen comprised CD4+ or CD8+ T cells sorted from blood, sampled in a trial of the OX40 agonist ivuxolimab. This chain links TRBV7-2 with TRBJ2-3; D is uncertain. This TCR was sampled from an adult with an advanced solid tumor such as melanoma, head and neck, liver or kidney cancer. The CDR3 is CASSEYTDTQYF. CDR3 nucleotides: TGTGCCAGCAGCGAGTATACAGATACGCAGTATTTT. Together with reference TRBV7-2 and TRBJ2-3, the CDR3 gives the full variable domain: GAGVSQSPSNKVTEKGKDVELRCDPISGHTALYWYRQSLGQGLEFLIYFQGNSAPDKSGLPSDRFSAERTGGSVSTLTIQRTQQEDSAVYLCASSEYTDTQYFGPGTRLTVL.